These 23 T cell receptor beta chains were all obtained from the same sample, sequenced in a study of response to subunit inactivated influenza vaccine. MiXCR was run by TCRdb on the RT-PCR reads, yielding one entry per CDR3 protein. The sample carries approximately 290,000 distinct CDR3 sequences, about 20% recorded once. Sequenced material: PBMCs from blood, taken approximately 20 months after vaccination. These receptors all stem from a man aged 50-75 years who received an inactivated influenza vaccine.

V and J are TRBV10-2 and TRBJ1-5, with D perhaps TRBD1 (6 bases). The CDR3 runs to 15 residues. Germline CDR1 reads WSHSY; CDR2 reads SAAADI. The germline V and J ends were trimmed by 0 bases and 2 bases, with 8 bases remaining between them. CDR3 in amino acids: CASSESDRRNQPQHF. The CDR3 DNA reads TGCGCCAGCAGTGAGTCTGACAGGCGCAATCAGCCCCAGCATTTT.

This clonotype showed up just a few times. This sequence joins TRBV6-5 and TRBJ2-2; perhaps TRBD2 as D (6 bases). CDR1 is MNHEY, CDR2 SVGAGI, per germline. Trimming stripped 0 bases from V and 4 bases from J, with 18 bases between. The CDR3 has 18 residues. The CDR3 DNA follows: TGTGCCAGCAGTTACTCGATGGGGGGACCGCCAAGCACCGGGGAGCTGTTTTTT. This gives the protein CASSYSMGGPPSTGELFF.

The sample holds a few counts of this clonotype. The gene calls are TRBV12-3 or TRBV12-4 and TRBJ2-7; D is possibly TRBD2 (6 bases). The CDR3 is 13 amino acids. Trimming took 3 bases from V and 3 from J, leaving 9 bases between them. The chain's CDR3 is CASSFGEVYEQYF. In nucleotides, the CDR3 is TGTGCCAGCAGTTTTGGGGAGGTCTACGAGCAGTACTTC.

This clonotype was recorded at least ten times. This chain joins TRBV5-1 and TRBJ1-5; D unresolved. The V and J ends lost 0 bases and 4 bases respectively, with 8 bases between them. CDR3 size: 14 residues. The germline V gene has CDR1 SGHRS and CDR2 YFSETQ. The CDR3 is CASSLGSGNQPQHF. DNA of the CDR3: TGCGCCAGCAGCTTGGGTTCCGGAAATCAGCCCCAGCATTTT.

V usage is TRBV18 and J usage is TRBJ1-5; D is ambiguous. The germline V and J ends were trimmed by 2 bases and 7 bases, with 15 bases remaining between them. Germline CDR1 and CDR2: KGHSH and LQKENI. The CDR3 contains 15 residues. The CDR3: CASSPSPAASQPQHF. In nucleotides, the CDR3 is TGTGCCAGCTCACCATCACCGGCGGCTTCGCAGCCCCAGCATTTT.

The sample holds a few counts of this clonotype. The rearrangement joins TRBV28 to TRBJ1-1; D gene ambiguous. CDR1 and CDR2 (germline): MDHEN, SYDVKM. V shed 6 bases and J shed 4 bases, with 12 bases lying between them. This CDR3 spans 13 amino acids. In DNA form, the CDR3 reads TGTGCCAGCAGCCACCCCGGGCGCACTGAAGCTTTCTTT. The encoded protein is CASSHPGRTEAFF.

This clonotype came up a few times. The chain couples TRBV6-1 to TRBJ1-1; D remains unclear. V gave up 8 bases and J gave up 11 bases, with 15 bases separating them. The CDR3 has 11 residues. Germline lookup yields CDR1 MNHNS and CDR2 SASEGT. CDR3 bases: TGTGCCAGCCAAGGGCCTTCTACGGCTTTCTTT. Protein sequence: CASQGPSTAFF.

This clonotype has more than one count but fewer than ten. This rearrangement joins TRBV20-1 to TRBJ1-1; tentative D call: TRBD1 (5 bases). Looked up from germline, CDR1 is DFQATT and CDR2 is SNEGSKA (reference sequence). This CDR3 comprises 12 residues. V lost 1 base to trimming and J lost 10 bases, with 13 bases between them. This CDR3 reads CSARVPGLGAFF. Here the CDR3 DNA reads TGCAGTGCTAGAGTACCGGGACTCGGAGCTTTCTTT.

The chain employs TRBV7-6 and TRBJ2-7; D gene uncertain. Trimming left V 2 bases short and J 0 bases short, with 11 bases between. Germline V gene lookup returns CDR1 SGHVS and CDR2 FNYEAQ. The length of the CDR3 is 15 residues. The CDR3 nucleotides read TGTGCCAGCAGCTTAACAGACACCTACTCCTACGAGCAGTACTTC. Translation: CASSLTDTYSYEQYF. Supplemented by reference TRBV7-6 and TRBJ2-7, the full variable domain reads GAGVSQSPRYKVTKRGQDVALRCDPISGHVSLYWYRQALGQGPEFLTYFNYEAQQDKSGLPNDRFSAERPEGSISTLTIQRTEQRDSAMYRCASSLTDTYSYEQYFGPGTRLTVT.

In its sample, this clonotype was seen a few times. The chain is built from TRBV28 and TRBJ2-1, with TRBD2 matching 14 bases. The CDR3 is 15 residues long. Germline V lookup: CDR1 MDHEN, CDR2 SYDVKM. V lost 2 bases, J lost 13 bases, and 7 bases stayed unmatched. For the CDR3, the DNA is TGTGCCAGCAGTTTAGGAGGGGGACTAGCGGGAGTTCAGTTCTTC. Translating gives CASSLGGGLAGVQFF.

This chain connects TRBV29-1 to TRBJ2-3; TRBD1 matches 11 bases. This CDR3 is 14 amino acids long. Trimming took 4 bases from V and 7 from J; bases not matched to a gene: 7. CDR1 and CDR2 from the germline V gene are SQVTM and ANQGSEA. CDR3 sequence (DNA): TGCAGCGTTGTTGGGGGACAGGGGGAATATACGCAGTATTTT. It translates to CSVVGGQGEYTQYF.

The table lists this clonotype with a few counts. The CDR3 region has the DNA TGCGCCAGCAGCCTCCGGGACCCCCGGGTGGATGGCTACACCTTC. Amino acid sequence: CASSLRDPRVDGYTF. The chain employs TRBV5-1 and TRBJ1-2, with a tentative D call TRBD1 (5 bases). The germline gives CDR1 SGHRS, CDR2 YFSETQ. Between the trimmed V and J ends, which lost 4 bases and 6 bases, there was a span of 19 bases. CDR3 length: 15 residues.

This clonotype was found a few times. V usage is TRBV11-2 and J usage is TRBJ1-2; weak D call: TRBD1 (5 bases). CDR3 length: 15 amino acids. Germline-derived CDR1 and CDR2 are SGHAT and FQNNGV. V lost 3 bases, J lost 0 bases, and 11 bases lay in between. CDR3 region: CASSLRETANYGYTF. The CDR3 DNA reads TGTGCCAGCAGCTTGAGGGAGACAGCTAACTATGGCTACACCTTC.

At least ten counts were recorded for this clonotype. V and J are TRBV7-6 and TRBJ1-6; unclear D gene. V shed 0 bases and J shed 1 base, with 4 bases lying between them. The CDR3 consists of 15 residues. Germline V gene lookup returns CDR1 SGHVS and CDR2 FNYEAQ. In nucleotides, the CDR3 is TGTGCCAGCAGCTTAGCTGGGTCCTATAATTCACCCCTCCACTTT. Translation gives CASSLAGSYNSPLHF.

The sample holds a few counts of this clonotype. This chain joins TRBV28 and TRBJ2-5; D not certain. The CDR3 spans 14 residues. V lost 4 bases, J lost 5 bases, and 14 bases lay in between. CDR1 is MDHEN, CDR2 SYDVKM, per germline. The CDR3 bases are TGTGCCAGCAGTTCACTGGATTTGGTGGAGACCCAGTACTTC. This sequence encodes CASSSLDLVETQYF.

This clonotype was observed a single time. The J gene is TRBJ2-3, the V gene TRBV20-1; D ambiguous. The germline V gene encodes CDR1 DFQATT and CDR2 SNEGSKA (reference sequence). V was trimmed by 3 bases and J by 3 bases, leaving 4 bases between them. This CDR3 has 11 residues. CDR3 bases: TGCAGTGCTAGGGGAACAGATACGCAGTATTTT. This gives the protein CSARGTDTQYF.

This clonotype has more than one count but fewer than ten. V is TRBV5-1 and J is TRBJ2-3, with 7 bases matching TRBD1. Trimming removed 5 bases from V and 1 base from J; junction bases left unmatched: 7. From germline, CDR1 is SGHRS and CDR2 YFSETQ. This CDR3 has 15 residues. CDR3 loop: CASRQGTAGTDTQYF. CDR3 nucleotide sequence: TGCGCCAGCAGACAAGGGACAGCCGGCACAGATACGCAGTATTTT.

This clonotype came up a few times. The chain uses TRBV4-1 and TRBJ1-5; D is uncertain. The CDR3 is 13 amino acids. V lost 1 base and J 4 bases, leaving 5 bases between the germline ends. Germline lookup yields CDR1 MGHRA and CDR2 YSYEKL. CDR3 bases: TGCGCCAGCAGCCAAGTACAAAATCAGCCCCAGCATTTT. Translation: CASSQVQNQPQHF.

This clonotype was counted at least ten times. The V call is TRBV7-2, the J call TRBJ1-4; 8 bases fit TRBD1. CDR3 length: 15 amino acids. CDR1 is SGHTA and CDR2 is FQGNSA in the germline V gene. J lost 8 bases, V lost 0 bases, and 5 bases had no gene match. The CDR3 sequence is CASSLADRGVEKLFF. The DNA of the CDR3 is TGTGCCAGCAGCTTAGCAGACAGGGGAGTCGAAAAACTGTTTTTT. Filled out from reference TRBV7-2 and TRBJ1-4, the complete variable domain reads GAGVSQSPSNKVTEKGKDVELRCDPISGHTALYWYRQSLGQGLEFLIYFQGNSAPDKSGLPSDRFSAERTGGSVSTLTIQRTQQEDSAVYLCASSLADRGVEKLFFGSGTQLSVL.

This clonotype has a handful of counts. The chain uses TRBV7-8 and TRBJ2-1; TRBD1 aligns across 12 bases. The CDR3 contains 17 residues. The germline V gene has CDR1 SGHVS and CDR2 FQNEAQ. V was pared by 5 bases and J by 4 bases, with 9 bases of the junction left unmatched. The CDR3 region has the DNA TGTGCCAGCAGCATCCGGGACAGGGGGCTGGGGTACAATGAGCAGTTCTTC. Protein product: CASSIRDRGLGYNEQFF.

This clonotype was seen at least ten times. The J gene is TRBJ2-1, the V gene TRBV28; weak D call: TRBD1 (6 bases). The V gene lost 8 bases and the J gene lost 2 bases, with 10 bases spanning the gap. This CDR3 has 13 residues. CDR1 is MDHEN, CDR2 SYDVKM, per germline. The CDR3 coding sequence is TGTGCCAGCGGACAGATACCCTACAATGAGCAGTTCTTC. As protein: CASGQIPYNEQFF.

The table lists this clonotype with many counts. The genes are TRBV12-3 or TRBV12-4 and TRBJ1-1; TRBD1 agrees at 7 bases. V gave up 2 bases and J gave up 8 bases; unmatched junction bases: 5. The CDR3 spans 13 residues. The CDR3: CASSLTGEGEAFF. CDR3 DNA sequence: TGTGCCAGCAGTTTAACAGGGGAAGGGGAAGCTTTCTTT.

J is TRBJ1-4 and V is TRBV4-2; 10 bases map to TRBD1. The germline V gene encodes CDR1 LGHNA and CDR2 YNFKEQ. V was pared by 3 bases and J by 4 bases, with 5 bases of the junction left unmatched. The CDR3 loop spans 16 amino acids. DNA of the CDR3: TGTGCCAGCAGCCATCCCGGGACAGGGGATAATGAAAAACTGTTTTTT. It codes for CASSHPGTGDNEKLFF.